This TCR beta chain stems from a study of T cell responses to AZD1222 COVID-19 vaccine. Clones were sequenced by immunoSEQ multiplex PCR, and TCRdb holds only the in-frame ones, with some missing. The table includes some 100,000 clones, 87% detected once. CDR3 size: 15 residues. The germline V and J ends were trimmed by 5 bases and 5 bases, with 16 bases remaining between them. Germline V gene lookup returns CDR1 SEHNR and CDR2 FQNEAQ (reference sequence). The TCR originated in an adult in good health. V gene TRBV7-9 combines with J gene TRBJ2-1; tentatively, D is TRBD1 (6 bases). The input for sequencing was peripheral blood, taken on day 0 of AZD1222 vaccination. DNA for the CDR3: TGTGCCAGCAGCCAACGGACAGTTGGGCACAATGAGCAGTTCTTC. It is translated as CASSQRTVGHNEQFF.